Following are 23 T cell receptor beta chains from one sample sequenced in a study of breast tumors, draining lymph nodes, adjacent tissues. Each CDR3 protein is one row after TCRdb ran MiXCR on the multiplex PCR reads. The top ten hold 2.2% of the sample, which has some 130,000 distinct CDR3 sequences, about 20% seen once. Axillary draining lymph nodes of breast cancer patients supplied the node samples. Sequenced input: axillary lymph node tissue. Receptors originate from a female donor with breast cancer. Some clones in this sample may be carry-over from other donors' samples.

In this sample, this clonotype turned up many times. This rearrangement joins TRBV10-3 to TRBJ2-1, with TRBD2 matching over 7 bases. Losses at the gene ends were 9 bases for V and 7 bases for J; bases not matched to a gene: 12. The CDR3 sequence is 14 residues long. The germline CDR1 and CDR2 sequences are ENHRY and SYGVKD. In DNA, the CDR3 is TGTGCCATTGGGGTTCAGGGAGGGCCTAATGAGCAGTTCTTC. It translates to CAIGVQGGPNEQFF.

As concerns this clonotype: It may be a read error: a sequence one base away is much more abundant. The chain has TRBV19 and TRBJ2-1; D is undetermined. The CDR3 has 13 residues. Trimming removed 5 bases from V and 9 bases from J, with 14 bases in between. Germline V gives CDR1 LNHDA, CDR2 SQIVND (reference sequence). The CDR3 bases are TGTGCCAGTAGTTGGTCCCCGTCTGGTGAGCAGTTCTTC. Protein: CASSWSPSGEQFF.

This clonotype was observed many times. This CDR3 reads CASSQSLAGDTHEQYF. In DNA form, the CDR3 reads TGTGCCAGCAGCCAATCTCTAGCGGGAGACACCCACGAGCAGTACTTC. The V call is TRBV3-1, the J call TRBJ2-7; TRBD2 aligns across 10 bases. This CDR3 has 16 residues. V dropped 2 bases and J dropped 5; count of bases not matched to a gene: 9. CDR1 is LGHDT and CDR2 is YNNKEL in the germline V gene (reference sequence).

Regarding this clonotype: It may be a read error: a sequence one base away is much more abundant. This sequence joins TRBV7-2 and TRBJ2-5; a possible D gene is TRBD2 (6 bases). Between the trimmed V and J ends, which lost 4 bases and 5 bases, there was a span of 20 bases. Germline V gene lookup returns CDR1 SGHTA and CDR2 FQGNSA. The CDR3 length is 16 residues. The CDR3 protein is CASSSVDFRAGETQYF. The CDR3 DNA follows: TGTGCCAGCAGCTCAGTCGATTTCCGGGCGGGGGAGACCCAGTACTTC. The variable domain in full, with the rest retrieved from reference TRBV7-2 and TRBJ2-5, is GAGVSQSPSNKVTEKGKDVELRCDPISGHTALYWYRQSLGQGLEFLIYFQGNSAPDKSGLPSDRFSAERTGGSVSTLTIQRTQQEDSAVYLCASSSVDFRAGETQYFGPGTRLLVL.

A word on this clonotype: A much larger clone differs from this one at a single base, so this may be a read error. The chain is built from TRBV12-3 or TRBV12-4 and TRBJ1-3; D not resolved. This CDR3 is built from 11 residues. CDR3 sequence (DNA): TGTACCAGCAGTTTCCTGGGAACCATATATTTT. Protein sequence: CTSSFLGTIYF.

Turning to this clonotype: This may be a read error: a much more frequent sequence differs by one nucleotide. The rearrangement uses TRBV30 and TRBJ1-2; 9 bases agree with TRBD1. V shed 5 bases and J 4 bases; nucleotides not matched to a gene: 8. Germline CDR1 GTSNPN, CDR2 SVGIG (reference sequence). CDR3 length: 14 amino acids. DNA for the CDR3: TGTGCCTGGGGGCACAGGGGGCAAGGCTATGGCTACACCTTC. Translated: CAWGHRGQGYGYTF.

This clonotype showed up many times. The V and J genes are TRBV11-2 and TRBJ1-6; possible D gene TRBD1, 6 bases. The CDR3 contains 14 residues. V was clipped by 2 bases and J by 7 bases, with 9 bases between them. Germline V gene data show CDR1 as SGHAT and CDR2 as FQNNGV. CDR3 DNA sequence: TGTGCCAGCAGCTTATCGCAGGGGAATTCACCCCTCCACTTT. It translates to CASSLSQGNSPLHF.

This clonotype has ten or more counts. This chain connects TRBV20-1 to TRBJ2-7; D not resolved. The V end lost 0 bases, the J end lost 6 bases, and 9 bases lay between the germline ends. Germline V lookup: CDR1 DFQATT, CDR2 SNEGSKA (reference sequence). The CDR3 covers 12 residues. The CDR3 reads CSARDLMSEQYF. CDR3 nucleotides: TGCAGTGCTAGAGATCTCATGAGCGAGCAGTACTTC.

Many counts were recorded for this clonotype. V gene TRBV11-2 combines with J gene TRBJ2-7; 7 bases are shared with TRBD2. This CDR3 has 15 residues. CDR1 SGHAT and CDR2 FQNNGV come from the germline V gene. With V trimmed by 5 bases and J by 2 bases, 9 bases remained unmatched. CDR3 loop: CASSLQGGRTYEQYF. The CDR3 nucleotides read TGTGCCAGCAGCCTCCAAGGCGGGAGAACCTACGAGCAGTACTTC.

At least ten counts were recorded for this clonotype. This chain uses TRBV5-4 with TRBJ2-7, with D possibly TRBD2 on 5 matching bases. Trimming shortened V by 4 bases and J by 2 bases, and 16 bases separated the two germline ends. This CDR3 region has 15 residues. Germline V gives CDR1 SGHNT, CDR2 YYREEE (reference sequence). CDR3 region: CASSPLVGSTYEQYF. CDR3 bases: TGTGCCAGCAGCCCGTTAGTGGGGAGCACCTACGAGCAGTACTTC.

This clonotype was detected many times. V gene TRBV2 combines with J gene TRBJ2-7; D is undetermined. The germline V gene encodes CDR1 SNHLY and CDR2 FYNNEI. This CDR3 is 14 amino acids long. V was pared by 4 bases and J by 2 bases, with 12 bases between. The CDR3 loop is CASSGEGNPYEQYF. In DNA form, the CDR3 reads TGTGCCAGCAGTGGGGAAGGGAACCCCTACGAGCAGTACTTC.

V is TRBV28 and J is TRBJ1-4; 9 positions agree with TRBD1. The CDR3 length is 16 residues. Germline V lookup: CDR1 MDHEN, CDR2 SYDVKM. V shed 7 bases and J 5 bases; nucleotides not matched to a gene: 11. In DNA form, the CDR3 reads TGTGCCAGCACTCTCACATTAGGGACAGGGAATGAAAAACTGTTTTTT. Translation: CASTLTLGTGNEKLFF.

This clonotype was recorded at least ten times. The chain carries TRBV2 and TRBJ1-5, with D tentatively TRBD1 (6 bases). Germline V gene sequence: CDR1 SNHLY, CDR2 FYNNEI. The CDR3 consists of 15 residues. Between the trimmed V and J ends, which lost 4 bases and 5 bases, there was a span of 15 bases. DNA of the CDR3: TGTGCCAGCAGTGGAAACAGGGTTCAGCATCAGCCCCAGCATTTT. Amino acids: CASSGNRVQHQPQHF.

This clonotype was counted many times. V and J are TRBV29-1 and TRBJ2-3; D possibly uses TRBD1 or TRBD2 (6 bases each). Per germline, CDR1 SQVTM and CDR2 ANQGSEA. The CDR3 totals 14 residues. Trimming removed 4 bases at V and 1 base at J, with 12 bases between. The CDR3 coding sequence is TGCAGCGTTGGGGGACGGGGGCGCACAGATACGCAGTATTTT. Its protein is CSVGGRGRTDTQYF.

This clonotype was observed at least ten times. This chain links TRBV30 with TRBJ1-5; D gene uncertain. The CDR3 is 15 amino acids. Trimming shortened V by 2 bases and J by 2 bases, and 13 bases separated the two germline ends. Germline assignment: CDR1 GTSNPN and CDR2 SVGIG (reference sequence). CDR3 loop: CAWSLGGLGNQPQHF. The CDR3 DNA is TGTGCCTGGAGTTTAGGAGGGCTTGGCAATCAGCCCCAGCATTTT.

This clonotype was recorded at least ten times. The chain couples TRBV5-1 to TRBJ2-3; TRBD1 or TRBD2 may be the D gene (6 bases each). V shed 6 bases and J shed 2 bases, with 22 bases lying between them. From germline, CDR1 is SGHRS and CDR2 YFSETQ. CDR3 length equals 17 residues. Written as DNA, the CDR3 is TGCGCCAGCACAGGGGCTCCGGGGAGGAGGTACACAGATACGCAGTATTTT. Protein sequence: CASTGAPGRRYTDTQYF.

The V gene is TRBV28, the J gene TRBJ2-2; no firm D call. Germline CDR1 reads MDHEN; CDR2 reads SYDVKM. The germline V and J ends were trimmed by 5 bases and 5 bases, with 9 bases remaining between them. This CDR3 comprises 13 residues. The CDR3 protein is CASSLGWTGELFF. The CDR3 DNA reads as TGTGCCAGCAGTCTTGGGTGGACCGGGGAGCTGTTTTTT.

The chain recombines TRBV7-8 with TRBJ1-1; unclear D gene. The CDR3 has 14 residues. Per the germline V gene, CDR1 is SGHVS and CDR2 is FQNEAQ. Trimming left V 4 bases short and J 2 bases short, with 11 bases between. The CDR3 sequence: CASSWTYFNTEAFF. CDR3 nucleotide sequence: TGTGCCAGCAGCTGGACCTATTTTAACACTGAAGCTTTCTTT.

Comments on this clonotype: With a much larger clone just one base away, this may be a read error. CDR3 bases: TGTGCCAGCAGAACCAGGGGGGAAGATGAAAAACTGTTTTTT. This sequence encodes CASRTRGEDEKLFF. The J gene is TRBJ1-4, the V gene TRBV6-1; TRBD1 aligns across 7 bases. The CDR3 has 14 residues. The germline V gene encodes CDR1 MNHNS and CDR2 SASEGT. J lost 6 bases, V lost 6 bases, and 7 bases had no gene match.

This clonotype was observed many times. The chain combines TRBV20-1 with TRBJ2-3; 8 bases agree with TRBD2. After removal of 3 bases from V and 3 bases from J, the junction contained 11 bases not matched to a gene. CDR3 length equals 16 residues. The germline CDR1 and CDR2 sequences are DFQATT and SNEGSKA (reference sequence). For the CDR3, the DNA is TGCAGTGCTAGTGGGGGCCGGAGCGGGAGAACAGATACGCAGTATTTT. It translates to CSASGGRSGRTDTQYF.

In its sample, this clonotype was seen many times. The chain joins TRBV5-5 to TRBJ2-7; D is possibly TRBD1 (6 bases). V was clipped by 1 base and J by 2 bases, with 13 bases between them. Germline V gene sequence: CDR1 SGHKS, CDR2 YYEKEE (reference sequence). The CDR3 consists of 15 residues. The CDR3 loop is CASSLLTGNTYEQYF. CDR3 DNA sequence: TGTGCCAGCAGCTTGTTAACAGGGAATACCTACGAGCAGTACTTC.

There are many counts of this clonotype. The chain has TRBV24-1 and TRBJ2-1; 10 nucleotides agree with TRBD2. From germline, CDR1 is KGHDR and CDR2 SFDVKD. CDR3 size: 16 residues. V trimming: 2 bases; J trimming: 10 bases; junction bases outside the gene matches: 10. Here the CDR3 DNA reads TGTGCCACCAGTGATTCGTCAGCGGGAGGGCCGGGGGAGCAGTTCTTC. Translating gives CATSDSSAGGPGEQFF.

The table lists this clonotype with a few counts. This chain connects TRBV27 to TRBJ2-2; D unresolved. This CDR3 comprises 12 residues. Germline V CDR1 and CDR2: MNHEY, SMNVEV (reference sequence). V lost 5 bases and J lost 7, with 8 bases in between. This chain's CDR3 is CASSLPGGELFF. CDR3 DNA sequence: TGTGCCAGCAGTCTCCCCGGCGGGGAGCTGTTTTTT.